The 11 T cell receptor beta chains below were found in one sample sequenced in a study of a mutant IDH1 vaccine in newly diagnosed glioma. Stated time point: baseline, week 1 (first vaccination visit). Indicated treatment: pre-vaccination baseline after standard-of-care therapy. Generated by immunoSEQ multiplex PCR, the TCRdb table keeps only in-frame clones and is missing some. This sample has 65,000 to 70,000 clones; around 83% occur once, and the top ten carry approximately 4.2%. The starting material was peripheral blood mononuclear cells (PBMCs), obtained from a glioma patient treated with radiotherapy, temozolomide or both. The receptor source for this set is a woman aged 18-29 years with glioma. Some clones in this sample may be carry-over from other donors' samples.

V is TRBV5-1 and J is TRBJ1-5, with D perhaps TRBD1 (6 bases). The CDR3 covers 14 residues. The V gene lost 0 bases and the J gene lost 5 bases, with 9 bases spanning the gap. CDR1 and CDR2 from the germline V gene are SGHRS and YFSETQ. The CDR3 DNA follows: TGCGCCAGCAGCTTGGGACAGGCGGATCAGCCCCAGCATTTT. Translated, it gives CASSLGQADQPQHF.

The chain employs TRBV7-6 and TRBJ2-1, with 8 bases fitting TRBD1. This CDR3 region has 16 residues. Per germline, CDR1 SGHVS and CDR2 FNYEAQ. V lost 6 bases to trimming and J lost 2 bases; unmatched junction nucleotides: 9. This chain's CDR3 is CASSSRDRTTYNEQFF. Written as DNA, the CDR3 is TGTGCCAGCAGTAGCCGGGACAGGACAACCTACAATGAGCAGTTCTTC.

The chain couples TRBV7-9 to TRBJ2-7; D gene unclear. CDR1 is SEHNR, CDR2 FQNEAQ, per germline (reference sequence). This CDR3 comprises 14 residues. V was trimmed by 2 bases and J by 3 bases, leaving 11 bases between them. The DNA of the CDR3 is TGTGCCAGCAGCTTATCCCGACAAGACTACGAGCAGTACTTC. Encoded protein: CASSLSRQDYEQYF.

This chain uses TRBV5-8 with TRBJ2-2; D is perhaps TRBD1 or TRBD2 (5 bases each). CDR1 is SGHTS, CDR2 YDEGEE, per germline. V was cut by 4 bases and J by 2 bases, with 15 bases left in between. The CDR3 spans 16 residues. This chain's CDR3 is CASSRARDLNTGELFF. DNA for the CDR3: TGTGCCAGCAGCCGTGCCCGGGACCTAAACACCGGGGAGCTGTTTTTT.

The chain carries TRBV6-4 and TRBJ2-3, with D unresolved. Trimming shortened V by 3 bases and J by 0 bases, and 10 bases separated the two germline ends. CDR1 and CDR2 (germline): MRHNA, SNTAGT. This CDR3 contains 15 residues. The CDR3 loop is CASSEGTSSTDTQYF. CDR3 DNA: TGTGCCAGCAGTGAAGGAACATCTAGCACAGATACGCAGTATTTT.

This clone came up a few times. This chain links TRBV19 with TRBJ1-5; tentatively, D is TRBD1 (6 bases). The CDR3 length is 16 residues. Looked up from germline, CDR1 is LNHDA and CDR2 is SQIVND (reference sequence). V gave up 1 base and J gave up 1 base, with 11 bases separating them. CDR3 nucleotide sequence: TGTGCCAGTAGTATAGGGGCAGGGGCGAGCAATCAGCCCCAGCATTTT. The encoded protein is CASSIGAGASNQPQHF.

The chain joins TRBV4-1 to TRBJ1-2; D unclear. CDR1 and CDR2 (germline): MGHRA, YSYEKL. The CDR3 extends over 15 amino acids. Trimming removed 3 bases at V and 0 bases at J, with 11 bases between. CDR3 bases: TGCGCCAGCAGCCAGTCGGTGACTCCTAACTATGGCTACACCTTC. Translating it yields CASSQSVTPNYGYTF.

The CDR3 nucleotides are TGCAGCGTTGGGGGGGACTATGGCTACACCTTC. Protein: CSVGGDYGYTF. J is TRBJ1-2 and V is TRBV29-1, with D possibly being TRBD1 (5 bases). The V end was cut by 4 bases, the J end by 3 bases, with 6 bases between. From germline, CDR1 is SQVTM and CDR2 ANQGSEA. The CDR3 runs 11 residues.

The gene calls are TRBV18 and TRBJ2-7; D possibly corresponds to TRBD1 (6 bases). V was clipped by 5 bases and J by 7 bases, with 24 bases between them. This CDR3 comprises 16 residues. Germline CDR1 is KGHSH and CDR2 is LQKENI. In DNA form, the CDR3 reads TGTGCCAGCTCATTTGGACAGCCCCCCCTTCCGGGGGAGCAGTACTTC. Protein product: CASSFGQPPLPGEQYF.

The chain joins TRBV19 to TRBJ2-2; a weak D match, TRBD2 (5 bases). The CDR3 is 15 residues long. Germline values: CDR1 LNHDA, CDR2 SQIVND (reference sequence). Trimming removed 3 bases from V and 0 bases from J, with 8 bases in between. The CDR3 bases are TGTGCCAGTAGTATTTACGGGACGAACACCGGGGAGCTGTTTTTT. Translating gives CASSIYGTNTGELFF.

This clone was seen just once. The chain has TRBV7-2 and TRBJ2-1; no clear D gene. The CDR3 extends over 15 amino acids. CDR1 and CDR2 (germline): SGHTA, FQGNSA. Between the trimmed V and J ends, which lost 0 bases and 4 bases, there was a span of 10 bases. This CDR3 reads CASSLASAIYNEQFF. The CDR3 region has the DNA TGTGCCAGCAGCTTAGCTTCGGCTATTTACAATGAGCAGTTCTTC.